This entry is about one TCR beta chain. Its antigen is unidentified. These data originate in a study of post-analysis software for immune sequencing data. The V gene lost 2 bases and the J gene lost 7 bases, with 19 bases spanning the gap. The germline V gene encodes CDR1 SGHRS and CDR2 YFSETQ. The CDR3 length is 16 residues. Every TCR beta cDNA library bore unique molecular identifiers. T cells numbering roughly 1 to 10 million yielded cDNA molecules that totaled around 500,000. In TCRdb, the PCR reads were re-called with MiXCR into one record per CDR3 protein. Among 750,000 to 950,000 distinct CDR3 sequences listed, approximately 57% were seen once. Regarding the study as a whole: Controls significantly exceeded multiple sclerosis patients in normalized Chao1 diversity. The study found TRBV5-6, TRBV5-1 and TRBV20-1 among several TRBV segments more frequent in patients than controls.

This rearrangement joins TRBV5-1 to TRBJ2-1, with D unclear. This TCR was recovered from a girl aged 10 to 17 with multiple sclerosis. The sample was blood. The DNA of the CDR3 is TGCGCCAGCAGCTTCCCCCGGACCCCTGGGCCAAATGAGCAGTTCTTC. Translation: CASSFPRTPGPNEQFF.